These 23 T cell receptor beta chains were sequenced from one sample in a study of chemoradiotherapy in HPV16-positive cancers. The table came from immunoSEQ multiplex PCR; TCRdb's copy has only in-frame clones and leaves some out. The data show under 6,000 clones, over 60% seen once. The sequenced sample was tumor tissue, obtained from a patient who underwent chemoradiotherapy. The receptors here all came from a human donor with HPV-associated anogenital cancer.

This sequence joins TRBV7-9 and TRBJ2-3; 11 positions match TRBD2. V lost 3 bases, J lost 0 bases, and 2 bases stayed unmatched. The germline V gene has CDR1 SEHNR and CDR2 FQNEAQ (reference sequence). This CDR3 is 16 amino acids long. CDR3 region: CASSFLAGGSTDTQYF. CDR3 nucleotides: TGTGCCAGCAGCTTTCTAGCGGGGGGCAGCACAGATACGCAGTATTTT.

The chain employs TRBV30 and TRBJ2-2, with TRBD2 matching over 7 bases. Germline lookup yields CDR1 GTSNPN and CDR2 SVGIG (reference sequence). There are 14 residues in the CDR3. Losses at the gene ends were 8 bases for V and 4 bases for J; bases not matched to a gene: 10. The CDR3 sequence: CAGAGAGTTGELFF. The CDR3 coding sequence is TGTGCCGGGGCTGGAGCGGGAACCACCGGGGAGCTGTTTTTT.

V is TRBV5-1 and J is TRBJ1-1, with 8 bases identical to TRBD1. Looked up from germline, CDR1 is SGHRS and CDR2 is YFSETQ. Losses at the gene ends were 2 bases for V and 1 base for J; bases not matched to a gene: 7. The CDR3 has 16 amino acids. The CDR3 loop reads CASSLGQGVTNTEAFF. The CDR3 coding sequence is TGCGCCAGCAGCTTAGGACAGGGCGTAACGAACACTGAAGCTTTCTTT. Full variable domain (remainder filled in from reference TRBV5-1 and TRBJ1-1): KAGVTQTPRYLIKTRGQQVTLSCSPISGHRSVSWYQQTPGQGLQFLFEYFSETQRNKGNFPGRFSGRQFSNSRSEMNVSTLELGDSALYLCASSLGQGVTNTEAFFGQGTRLTVV.

V gene TRBV5-1 combines with J gene TRBJ2-3; D not resolved. Germline V lookup: CDR1 SGHRS, CDR2 YFSETQ. Trimming left V 6 bases short and J 4 bases short, with 18 bases between. The CDR3 is 15 residues long. In nucleotides, the CDR3 is TGCGCCAGCACCTCGGCCGGGTATTCGGCAGATACGCAGTATTTT. Protein product: CASTSAGYSADTQYF.

The chain joins TRBV7-2 to TRBJ1-1; D remains unclear. Trimming removed 2 bases from V and 3 bases from J, with 10 bases in between. Looked up from germline, CDR1 is SGHTA and CDR2 is FQGNSA. The CDR3 has 14 amino acids. In nucleotides, the CDR3 is TGTGCCAGCAGCTTACCTGGTCTTCACACTGAAGCTTTCTTT. It yields the protein CASSLPGLHTEAFF.

This chain uses TRBV28 with TRBJ2-3, with TRBD2 matching 12 bases. The V gene's germline CDR1 is MDHEN and CDR2 SYDVKM. V lost 6 bases to trimming and J lost 0 bases; unmatched junction nucleotides: 10. The CDR3 loop spans 18 amino acids. The CDR3: CASRNGLAGILSTDTQYF. In DNA form, the CDR3 reads TGTGCCAGCAGGAACGGACTAGCGGGGATTCTTAGCACAGATACGCAGTATTTT.

V gene TRBV6-6 combines with J gene TRBJ2-7, with TRBD2 matching over 7 bases. V lost 4 bases and J lost 1; bases outside the gene matches: 7. Germline V gene sequence: CDR1 MNHNY, CDR2 SVGAGI (reference sequence). The CDR3 totals 15 residues. This chain's CDR3 is CASSFSSGPSYEQYF. Here the CDR3 DNA reads TGTGCCAGCAGTTTCTCTAGCGGACCATCCTACGAGCAGTACTTC.

The V call is TRBV5-1, the J call TRBJ2-7; tentatively, D is TRBD2 (5 bases). Per the germline V gene, CDR1 is SGHRS and CDR2 is YFSETQ. The CDR3 totals 14 residues. Trimming pared 2 bases from V and 2 bases from J, leaving 11 bases between. The CDR3 coding sequence is TGCGCCAGCAGCTTTGCGGGTATGACCTACGAGCAGTACTTC. Its protein product is CASSFAGMTYEQYF.

V and J are TRBV7-9 and TRBJ2-2; 8 nucleotides align to TRBD1. V trimming: 8 bases; J trimming: 0 bases; junction bases outside the gene matches: 2. This CDR3 region has 14 residues. Germline V gives CDR1 SEHNR, CDR2 FQNEAQ (reference sequence). The CDR3 loop is CASAQGANTGELFF. The CDR3 DNA follows: TGTGCCAGCGCACAGGGGGCGAACACCGGGGAGCTGTTTTTT.

The gene calls are TRBV10-2 and TRBJ1-3, with TRBD1 identical over 7 bases. The CDR3 runs to 15 residues. The V segment lost 2 bases and the J segment 0 bases; nucleotides outside the gene matches: 1. The germline gives CDR1 WSHSY, CDR2 SAAADI. The CDR3 nucleotides are TGCGCCAGCAGTGAGGGGACAGCCTCTGGAAACACCATATATTTT. Translation gives CASSEGTASGNTIYF.

The chain recombines TRBV4-2 with TRBJ2-1, with 8 bases that match TRBD1. The CDR3 is made up of 15 amino acids. Germline CDR1 LGHNA, CDR2 YNFKEQ. The V segment lost 5 bases and the J segment 2 bases; nucleotides outside the gene matches: 5. CDR3 loop: CASSLDRDTYNEQFF. CDR3 sequence (DNA): TGTGCCAGCAGCTTGGACAGGGACACCTACAATGAGCAGTTCTTC.

The chain is built from TRBV28 and TRBJ1-2; TRBD1 matches 7 bases. Germline V gives CDR1 MDHEN, CDR2 SYDVKM. The J segment lost 4 bases and the V segment lost 1 base, leaving 3 bases of the junction unmatched. The CDR3 sequence is 14 residues long. CDR3 DNA sequence: TGTGCCAGCAGTTTATCCGGACAGGTCTATGGCTACACCTTC. It yields the protein CASSLSGQVYGYTF.

This rearrangement joins TRBV4-1 to TRBJ2-3; unclear D gene. The CDR3 extends over 12 amino acids. Trimming took 0 bases from V and 3 from J, leaving 1 base between them. Germline V gives CDR1 MGHRA, CDR2 YSYEKL. Here the CDR3 DNA reads TGCGCCAGCAGCCAAGATACAGATACGCAGTATTTT. Amino acid sequence: CASSQDTDTQYF.

This clone was found a few times. J is TRBJ2-5 and V is TRBV6-1; TRBD2 matches at 8 bases. This CDR3 has 14 residues. V trimming: 4 bases; J trimming: 5 bases; junction bases outside the gene matches: 6. From germline, CDR1 is MNHNS and CDR2 SASEGT. CDR3 region: CASSVAGGGETQYF. CDR3 coding DNA: TGTGCCAGCAGTGTCGCGGGGGGAGGGGAGACCCAGTACTTC.

This clone has only a few counts. This rearrangement joins TRBV9 to TRBJ2-1; 7 nucleotides agree with TRBD2. The germline V gene encodes CDR1 SGDLS and CDR2 YYNGEE. With V trimmed by 8 bases and J by 0 bases, 8 bases remained unmatched. CDR3 size: 15 residues. The CDR3 sequence is CASSSGGGSYNEQFF. CDR3 in DNA: TGTGCCAGTTCTTCTGGCGGGGGCTCCTACAATGAGCAGTTCTTC.

The rearrangement uses TRBV6-6 and TRBJ2-3, with D unclear. The CDR3 extends over 14 amino acids. V was shortened by 7 bases and J by 2 bases, with 13 bases between the two germline ends. Germline CDR1 is MNHNY and CDR2 is SVGAGI (reference sequence). The CDR3 spells CASTDARPTDTQYF. CDR3 nucleotides: TGTGCCAGCACGGACGCACGACCCACAGATACGCAGTATTTT.

The chain combines TRBV7-8 with TRBJ2-3; D is ambiguous. The germline V and J ends were trimmed by 5 bases and 4 bases, with 13 bases remaining between them. The germline CDR1 and CDR2 sequences are SGHVS and FQNEAQ. This CDR3 comprises 14 residues. DNA of the CDR3: TGTGCCAGCAGCCGAGGTAGGACGGCAGATACGCAGTATTTT. Its translation: CASSRGRTADTQYF. Variable domain in full (rest from reference TRBV7-8 and TRBJ2-3): GAGVSQSPRYKVAKRGQDVALRCDPISGHVSLFWYQQALGQGPEFLTYFQNEAQLDKSGLPSDRFFAERPEGSVSTLKIQRTQQEDSAVYLCASSRGRTADTQYFGPGTRLTVL.

Only a few counts were recorded for this clone. The genes are TRBV6-4 and TRBJ1-5; 9 positions match TRBD1. Germline assignment: CDR1 MRHNA and CDR2 SNTAGT. Trimming at V came to 5 bases and at J to 4 bases, leaving 6 bases not matched to a gene. The CDR3 is made up of 15 amino acids. CDR3 sequence reads: CASSPDRGTNQPQHF. CDR3 coding DNA: TGTGCCAGCAGTCCGGACAGGGGCACTAATCAGCCCCAGCATTTT.

The rearrangement links TRBV29-1 to TRBJ2-5; the match to TRBD1 covers 7 bases. Germline CDR1 SQVTM, CDR2 ANQGSEA. The CDR3 has 12 residues. After removal of 6 bases from V and 4 bases from J, the junction contained 5 bases not matched to a gene. CDR3 bases: TGCAGCGTACATAGACAGGGAGAGACCCAGTACTTC. Its protein product is CSVHRQGETQYF.

CDR3 DNA: TGCGCCAGCAGCTTGAGGGGGACCCGAGACACCGGGGAGCTGTTTTTT. As protein: CASSLRGTRDTGELFF. The V and J genes are TRBV5-1 and TRBJ2-2, with D tentatively TRBD1 (6 bases). Germline lookup yields CDR1 SGHRS and CDR2 YFSETQ. V was shortened by 1 base and J by 3 bases, with 13 bases between the two germline ends. CDR3 length equals 16 residues.

The chain carries TRBV4-1 and TRBJ2-1; D is tentatively TRBD1 or TRBD2 (5 bases each). V was shortened by 4 bases and J by 7 bases, with 11 bases between the two germline ends. CDR1 is MGHRA, CDR2 YSYEKL, per germline. The CDR3 runs 13 residues. CDR3 amino acids: CASSPGTENEQFF. Here the CDR3 DNA reads TGCGCCAGCAGCCCCGGGACCGAAAATGAGCAGTTCTTC.

This clone is a singleton in its sample. The rearrangement links TRBV6-1 to TRBJ2-7; tentative D call: TRBD2 (5 bases). The CDR3 has 15 amino acids. Germline V CDR1 and CDR2: MNHNS, SASEGT. V shed 2 bases and J shed 2 bases, with 13 bases lying between them. The DNA for the CDR3 is TGTGCCAGCAGTGAAAGGGTGGGAGAAGCCTACGAGCAGTACTTC. Translating gives CASSERVGEAYEQYF.

V and J are TRBV5-1 and TRBJ2-7, with D uncertain. This CDR3 has 12 residues. CDR1 is SGHRS and CDR2 is YFSETQ in the germline V gene. The ends were cut back, 3 bases at V and 3 bases at J, with 7 bases in the middle. The CDR3 sequence: CASSSPNYEQYF. The CDR3 DNA sequence: TGCGCCAGCAGCTCCCCAAACTACGAGCAGTACTTC. The full variable domain, its missing parts supplied by reference TRBV5-1 and TRBJ2-7, is KAGVTQTPRYLIKTRGQQVTLSCSPISGHRSVSWYQQTPGQGLQFLFEYFSETQRNKGNFPGRFSGRQFSNSRSEMNVSTLELGDSALYLCASSSPNYEQYFGPGTRLTVT.